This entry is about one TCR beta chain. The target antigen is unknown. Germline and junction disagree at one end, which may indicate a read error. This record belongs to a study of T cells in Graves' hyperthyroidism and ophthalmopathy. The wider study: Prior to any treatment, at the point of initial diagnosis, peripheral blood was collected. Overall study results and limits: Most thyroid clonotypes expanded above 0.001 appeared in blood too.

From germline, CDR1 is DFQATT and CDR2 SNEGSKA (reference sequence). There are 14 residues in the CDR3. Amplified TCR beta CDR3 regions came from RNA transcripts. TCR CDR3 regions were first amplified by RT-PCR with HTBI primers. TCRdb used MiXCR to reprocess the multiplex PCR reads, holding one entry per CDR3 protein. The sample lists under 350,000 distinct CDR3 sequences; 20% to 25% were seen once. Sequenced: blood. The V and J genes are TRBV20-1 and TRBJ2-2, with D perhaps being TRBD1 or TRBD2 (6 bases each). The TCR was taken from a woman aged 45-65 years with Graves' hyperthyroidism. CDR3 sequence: CSAITQGNTGGLFF. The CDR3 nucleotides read TGCAGTGCTATTACACAGGGCAACACCGGGGGGCTGTTTTTT.